This TCR beta chain was observed in a study of blood T cell repertoires in COVID-19 (dated by TCRdb to about 2020). Regarding the study in general: The collaborator samples originated in the United States, Italy and Spain and spanned the acute and convalescent phases of COVID-19. The material from the prospective study consisted of cDNA or gDNA derived from T cells, B-cell-depleted T cells, or PBMCs. The repertoires were made available in a free public database intended to serve as a resource for research on the immune response to SARS-CoV-2. Nearly every sample came with metadata listing a de-identified subject ID, COVID-19 status, age in years and sex. Deeply sampled blood TCRbeta repertoires from subjects exposed to, actively infected with, or recovered from COVID-19 were included in the dataset. HLA class I and class II types, where available, came from metadata supplied by the sample provider rather than from assay-based typing. The samples were drawn from the first 160 participants of the ongoing ImmuneRACE study and from about 1,200 subjects provided by 6 global collaborators.

The immunoSEQ Assay, a bias-controlled multiplex PCR, was used to amplify TCRbeta CDR3 regions from genomic DNA. Per the original workflow: The number of nucleated cells in each sample was estimated by amplification of reference gene primers within the assay. To quantify the absolute abundance of each unique TCRbeta CDR3 rearrangement, sequence reads were collapsed and filtered. For each sample, productive Simpson clonality was calculated as the square root of Simpson's diversity index across productive rearrangements. In TCRdb, the immuneACCESS table is reduced to in-frame sequences with V and J assigned. These tables do not hold every clone; where another copy was compared, an unresolved V gene accounts for under half, and the others remain unexplained. The V and J calls and clone size are taken from that table; D and trimming were inferred from the DNA. The table for this sample lists over 400,000 clones; around 86% of them were counted only once. The ten largest clones take up about 1.5% of the sample.

Each collaborating institution followed its own protocols to collect whole blood in K2EDTA tubes. For TCRbeta analysis, collaborator samples were shipped as frozen whole blood, as isolated PBMCs, or as DNA extracted from either sample type. The junction carries 17 bases between V and J, which are trimmed by 1 base and 1 base respectively. The germline V gene specifies MGHRA as CDR1 and YSYEKL as CDR2. The CDR3 runs 18 residues from the cysteine to the phenylalanine. The sequence is cut down to CDR3 DNA, 54 bases in frame from base 1. Study-wide conclusions, independent of this receptor: How much clinical and demographic metadata was included differed by source and by participant, and the metadata was provided uncurated.

A remark on this clone: Its antigen is still unknown. There are no base qualities to consult, and no much larger clone falls within one base.

Sequenced input: peripheral blood. The receptor was derived from a woman aged 25-40 years with active or convalescent COVID-19. The rearrangement joined TRBV4-1 to TRBJ2-1; a tentative D match to TRBD2 spans 5 bases. CDR3 region: CASSQAPTGLSSYNEQFF. The DNA reads as follows: TGCGCCAGCAGCCAAGCCCCGACCGGACTGTCATCCTACAATGAGCAGTTCTTC.